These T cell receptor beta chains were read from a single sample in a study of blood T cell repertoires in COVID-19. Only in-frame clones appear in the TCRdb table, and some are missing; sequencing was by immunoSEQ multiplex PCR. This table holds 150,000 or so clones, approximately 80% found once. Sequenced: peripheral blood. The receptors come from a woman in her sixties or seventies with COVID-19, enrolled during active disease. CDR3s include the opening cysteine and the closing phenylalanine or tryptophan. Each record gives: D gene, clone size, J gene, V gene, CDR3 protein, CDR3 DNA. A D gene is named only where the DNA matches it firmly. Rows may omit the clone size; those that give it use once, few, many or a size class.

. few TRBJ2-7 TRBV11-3 CASSHRDSYEQYF TGTGCCAGCAGCCACAGGGATTCCTACGAGCAGTACTTC
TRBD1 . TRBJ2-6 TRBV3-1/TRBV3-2 CASSPRDRISSGVNVLTF TGTGCCAGCAGCCCTCGGGACAGGATTAGCTCTGGGGTCAACGTCCTGACTTTC
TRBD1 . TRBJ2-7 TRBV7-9 CASSSGQGVEQYF TGTGCCAGCAGCTCGGGACAGGGGGTCGAGCAGTACTTC
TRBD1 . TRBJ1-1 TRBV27 CASSYGLDRGPRGTEAFF TGTGCCAGCAGTTACGGCCTGGACAGGGGGCCACGGGGCACTGAAGCTTTCTTT
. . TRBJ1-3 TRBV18 CASSTTGSGNTIYF TGTGCCAGCTCAACTACAGGCTCTGGAAACACCATATATTTT
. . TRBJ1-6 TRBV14 CASSQDRGFSYNSPLHF TGTGCCAGCAGCCAAGATCGAGGGTTCTCCTATAATTCACCCCTCCACTTT
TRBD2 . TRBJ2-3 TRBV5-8 CASSSARLALGTDTQYF TGTGCCAGCAGCTCCGCACGACTAGCATTAGGCACAGATACGCAGTATTTT
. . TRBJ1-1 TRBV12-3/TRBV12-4 CAGSGGLNTEAFF TGTGCGGGATCCGGGGGGTTGAACACTGAAGCTTTCTTT
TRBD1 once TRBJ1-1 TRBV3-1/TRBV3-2 CASSLRTGLNTEAFF TGTGCCAGCAGCCTCCGGACAGGGTTGAACACTGAAGCTTTCTTT
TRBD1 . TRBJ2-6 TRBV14 CASSSRTGNPGANVLTF TGTGCCAGCAGCTCGAGGACAGGGAACCCTGGGGCCAACGTCCTGACTTTC
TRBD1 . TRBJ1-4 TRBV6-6 CASSSSGGTNEKLFF TGTGCCAGCAGTTCCTCAGGGGGCACTAATGAAAAACTGTTTTTT
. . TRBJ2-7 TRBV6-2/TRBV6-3 CASSLTYSYEQYF TGTGCCAGCAGCCTGACATACTCCTACGAGCAGTACTTC
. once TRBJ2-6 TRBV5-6 CASSRELIPGANVLTF TGTGCCAGCAGCCGGGAGCTGATACCTGGGGCCAACGTCCTGACTTTC
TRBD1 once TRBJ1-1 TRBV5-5 CASSPRTGTATEAFF TGTGCCAGCAGCCCTCGGACAGGGACCGCCACTGAAGCTTTCTTT
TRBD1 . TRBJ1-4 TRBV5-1 CASSPGQGNEKLFF TGCGCCAGCAGCCCGGGACAGGGGAATGAAAAACTGTTTTTT
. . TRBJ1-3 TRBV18 CASSPGAGNTIYF TGTGCCAGCTCACCAGGGGCAGGAAACACCATATATTTT
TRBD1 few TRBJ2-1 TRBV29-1 CSAWTGPGDEQFF TGCAGCGCTTGGACAGGGCCGGGGGATGAGCAGTTCTTC
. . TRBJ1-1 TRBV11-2 CASSLDLGALNTEAFF TGTGCCAGCAGCTTAGATCTTGGGGCACTGAACACTGAAGCTTTCTTT
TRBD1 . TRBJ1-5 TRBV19 CASRRQGSQPQHF TGTGCCAGTAGGCGACAGGGGAGTCAGCCCCAGCATTTT
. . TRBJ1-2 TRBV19 CASSIAPGPANYGYTF TGTGCCAGTAGTATAGCTCCAGGTCCAGCTAACTATGGCTACACCTTC
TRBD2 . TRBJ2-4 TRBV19 CASSIGPRGGAKNIQYF TGTGCCAGTAGTATAGGGCCGCGGGGAGGGGCCAAAAACATTCAGTACTTC
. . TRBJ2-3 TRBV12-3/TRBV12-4 CASKTTTDTQYF TGTGCCAGCAAGACTACCACCGATACGCAGTATTTT
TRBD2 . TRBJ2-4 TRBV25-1 CASSPTGGGFGIQYF TGTGCCAGCAGTCCAACTGGGGGAGGGTTCGGCATTCAGTACTTC
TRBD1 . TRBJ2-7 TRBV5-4 CASSLRGTGDYEQYF TGTGCCAGCAGCTTGAGGGGGACAGGGGACTACGAGCAGTACTTC
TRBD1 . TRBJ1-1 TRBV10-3 CAISGQGAEAFF TGTGCCATCAGTGGACAGGGTGCAGAAGCTTTCTTT
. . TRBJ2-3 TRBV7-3 CASSLAAHTDTQYF TGTGCCAGCAGCCTCGCGGCCCACACAGATACGCAGTATTTT
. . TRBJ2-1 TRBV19 CASSTGQALSYNEQFF TGTGCCAGTAGTACAGGGCAAGCATTATCCTACAATGAGCAGTTCTTC
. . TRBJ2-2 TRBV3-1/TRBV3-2 CASSRKMSGNGVDGELFF TGTGCCAGCAGCCGGAAGATGTCGGGGAACGGTGTGGATGGGGAGCTGTTTTTT
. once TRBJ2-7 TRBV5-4 CASSSLNRDSSRPEQYF TGTGCCAGCAGCTCCTTAAACCGGGACTCCTCCCGGCCCGAGCAGTACTTC
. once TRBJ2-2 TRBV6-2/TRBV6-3 CASSYTDTGELFF TGTGCCAGCAGTTACACAGACACCGGGGAGCTGTTTTTT
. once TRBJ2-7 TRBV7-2 CASSLVAGFQSYEQYF TGTGCCAGCAGCTTAGTCGCGGGATTTCAATCCTACGAGCAGTACTTC
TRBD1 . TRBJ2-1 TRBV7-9 CASSSGQGWNNEQFF TGTGCCAGCAGCTCCGGACAGGGGTGGAACAATGAGCAGTTCTTC
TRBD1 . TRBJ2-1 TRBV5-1 CASSLAGQGFWMNEQFF TGCGCCAGCAGCTTGGCGGGACAGGGGTTTTGGATGAATGAGCAGTTCTTC
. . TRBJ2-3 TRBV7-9 CASSFGSGRTDTQYF TGTGCCAGCAGCTTCGGGAGCGGACGCACAGATACGCAGTATTTT
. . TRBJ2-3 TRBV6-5 CASLGLPSTDTQYF TGTGCCAGCCTTGGACTGCCCTCAACAGATACGCAGTATTTT
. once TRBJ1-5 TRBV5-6 CASSSGHYNQPQHF TGTGCCAGCAGCTCCGGACATTACAATCAGCCCCAGCATTTT
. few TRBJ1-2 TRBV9 CASSVQVNYGYTF TGTGCCAGCAGCGTACAGGTTAACTATGGCTACACCTTC
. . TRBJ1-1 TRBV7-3 CASSLSGGGTEAFF TGTGCCAGCAGCTTAAGCGGGGGTGGCACTGAAGCTTTCTTT
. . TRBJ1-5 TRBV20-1 CSASKGGSQPQHF TGCAGTGCTAGTAAGGGGGGGAGTCAGCCCCAGCATTTT
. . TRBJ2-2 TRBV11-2 CASSLGRNTGELFF TGTGCCAGCAGCTTAGGGAGGAACACCGGGGAGCTGTTTTTT